This TCR beta chain was recovered during a study of OX40 agonist ivuxolimab in advanced cancers. Overall study: Treatment of patients was with ivuxolimab, an agonistic anti-OX40 (CD134) antibody. General study findings and limits: Dose levels from 0.1 to 3.0 mg/kg saw CD4+ and CD8+ blood T cells expand clonally by week 6.

Using immunoSEQ multiplex PCR, the repertoire was profiled, and TCRdb retains in-frame clones only, with some absent. The sample consists of 63,000 or so clones, 80% to 85% of them appearing once. V was cut by 4 bases and J by 1 base, with 21 bases left in between. The CDR3 extends over 18 amino acids. Looked up from germline, CDR1 is PRHDT and CDR2 is FYEKMQ (reference sequence). Points on this clone: Its antigen is as yet unknown.

The timepoints at which blood was sampled were baseline, cycle 4 day 1, and cycle 7 day 1. This clonotype originated in an adult with an advanced solid tumor such as melanoma, head and neck, liver or kidney cancer. This specimen consisted of CD4+ or CD8+ T cells sorted from blood, obtained in a trial of the OX40 agonist ivuxolimab. The rearrangement links TRBV13 to TRBJ2-3; D possibly corresponds to TRBD2 (7 bases). The CDR3 nucleotides read TGTGCCAGCAGCTCCCCCCGGGGCGGGGGCGGGGGCACAGATACGCAGTATTTT. Its protein product is CASSSPRGGGGGTDTQYF.